These 8 T cell receptor beta chains originate from one sample sequenced in a study of T cell repertoires in cytomegalovirus infection (dated by TCRdb to between 2019 and 2020). The reads were generated on an Illumina HiSeq 1500. TCRdb handled the public reads itself, with Q25 trimming in fastp and clone calling in MiXCR, and kept productive beta chains. Identical CDR3 protein sequences are pooled into one entry, listed with their most common genes and DNA. The sample data list 200,000 to 300,000 distinct CDR3 sequences, and approximately 9.1% of these were observed just once. The top ten constitute about 15% of the sample. The sequenced sample was PBMCs. These receptors all stem from a human donor in good health (CMV status not recorded). Some clones in this sample may be carry-over from other donors' samples.

The sample holds many counts of this clonotype. The V and J genes are TRBV7-2 and TRBJ1-6, with a possible D match to TRBD1 (5 bases). Trimming shortened V by 3 bases and J by 8 bases, and 14 bases separated the two germline ends. The CDR3 runs to 15 residues. Germline lookup yields CDR1 SGHTA and CDR2 FQGNSA. The CDR3 DNA follows: TGTGCCAGCAGCTTTTCCGGGGCCGGAGATTCACCCCTCCACTTT. It is translated as CASSFSGAGDSPLHF. Complete variable domain (other parts from reference TRBV7-2 and TRBJ1-6): GAGVSQSPSNKVTEKGKDVELRCDPISGHTALYWYRQSLGQGLEFLIYFQGNSAPDKSGLPSDRFSAERTGGSVSTLTIQRTQQEDSAVYLCASSFSGAGDSPLHFGNGTRLTVT.

This clonotype appeared many times. The V and J genes are TRBV6-6 and TRBJ2-3, with no clear D. V lost 8 bases and J 2 bases, leaving 11 bases between the germline ends. The CDR3 is 13 residues long. The V gene's germline CDR1 is MNHNY and CDR2 SVGAGI (reference sequence). The CDR3 region has the DNA TGTGCCAGCGGAGTTAAGATCACAGATACGCAGTATTTT. Translation gives CASGVKITDTQYF.

This clonotype has more than one count but fewer than ten. The CDR3 coding sequence is TGTGCCAGCAGTCCTTCCCCGGGACAACCCACAGATACGCAGTATTTT. Amino acid sequence: CASSPSPGQPTDTQYF. V usage is TRBV6-5 and J usage is TRBJ2-3; weak D call: TRBD1 (6 bases). The CDR3 sequence is 16 residues long. V was trimmed by 5 bases and J by 2 bases, leaving 17 bases between them. CDR1 MNHEY and CDR2 SVGAGI come from the germline V gene.

The rearrangement joins TRBV20-1 to TRBJ2-1; no definite D call. The CDR3 is 12 residues long. Germline-derived CDR1 and CDR2 are DFQATT and SNEGSKA (reference sequence). Deletions cut 3 bases from V and 10 bases from J, with 13 bases between. CDR3 coding DNA: TGCAGTGCTAGCCCGGGCCTGAACGAGCAGTTCTTC. As protein: CSASPGLNEQFF.

This clonotype was seen ten or more times. This chain links TRBV7-2 with TRBJ1-5; 10 bases are a match to TRBD1. This CDR3 region has 15 residues. Trimming removed 6 bases from V and 2 bases from J; junction bases left unmatched: 4. CDR1 is SGHTA, CDR2 FQGNSA, per germline. CDR3 residues: CASSDRGLGNQPQHF. CDR3 bases: TGTGCCAGCAGTGACAGGGGGCTGGGCAATCAGCCCCAGCATTTT.

In this sample, this clonotype turned up many times. The CDR3 bases are TGTGCCAGCAGTTTAGGGTCACAGATCTCCTACGAGCAGTACTTC. Translation: CASSLGSQISYEQYF. The chain is built from TRBV27 and TRBJ2-7; D is unresolved. This CDR3 is 15 amino acids long. With 2 bases removed from V and 0 bases from J, the gap between germline ends came to 11 bases. Germline V lookup: CDR1 MNHEY, CDR2 SMNVEV (reference sequence).

This clonotype was counted ten times or more. CDR3 amino acids: CASSFRQLNTEAFF. CDR3 coding DNA: TGTGCCAGCAGCTTCCGACAGCTGAACACTGAAGCTTTCTTT. The genes are TRBV7-8 and TRBJ1-1; D perhaps matches TRBD1 (5 bases). CDR1 is SGHVS, CDR2 FQNEAQ, per germline. Trimming left V 3 bases short and J 0 bases short, with 8 bases between. The CDR3 contains 14 residues.

The chain couples TRBV30 to TRBJ1-4; the D gene is possibly TRBD1 (5 bases). The V and J ends lost 3 bases and 2 bases respectively, with 7 bases between them. Germline CDR1 GTSNPN, CDR2 SVGIG (reference sequence). This CDR3 comprises 13 residues. The CDR3 DNA is TGTGCCTGGAGCAGGGACACTAATGAAAAACTGTTTTTT. Protein: CAWSRDTNEKLFF. The whole variable domain, remainder taken from reference TRBV30 and TRBJ1-4, is SQTIHQWPATLVQPVGSPLSLECTVEGTSNPNLYWYRQAAGRGLQLLFYSVGIGQISSEVPQNLSASRPQDRQFILSSKKLLLSDSGFYLCAWSRDTNEKLFFGSGTQLSVL.